What follows are 10 T cell receptor beta chains derived from one specimen sequenced in a study of CD8 T cells in Susac syndrome. Random hexamers were used to reverse transcribe an amount of about 0.45 to 1 ug RNA. In TCRdb, the immunoSEQ multiplex PCR reads were re-called with MiXCR into one record per CDR3 protein. There are about 120,000 distinct CDR3 sequences in the sample; approximately 93% occur only once, and 0.093% lies in the top ten. Material for sequencing was CD4+ T cells from PBMCs. The receptor source for this set is a human donor with multiple sclerosis.

The chain recombines TRBV7-7 with TRBJ2-5; 11 nucleotides line up with TRBD1. Trimming removed 6 bases from V and 5 bases from J; junction bases left unmatched: 8. The CDR3 spans 15 residues. CDR1 and CDR2 (germline): SSHAT, FNYEAQ (reference sequence). The CDR3 coding sequence is TGTGCCAGCAGATCCGGGACAGGGGGTTTGGAGACCCAGTACTTC. Translating it yields CASRSGTGGLETQYF.

The chain recombines TRBV12-3 or TRBV12-4 with TRBJ1-1, with 7 bases fitting TRBD1. This CDR3 spans 12 amino acids. Germline trimming cut 11 bases from V and 1 base from J; bases unmatched to any gene: 4. DNA for the CDR3: TGTGCCGCCCGGACAGGGAACACTGAAGCTTTCTTT. It encodes CAARTGNTEAFF.

This clonotype was detected once. The rearrangement uses TRBV20-1 and TRBJ2-4; 9 bases fit TRBD2. With 8 bases clipped from V and 5 bases from J, the junction kept 13 bases outside the gene matches. This CDR3 is built from 15 residues. Germline V lookup: CDR1 DFQATT, CDR2 SNEGSKA (reference sequence). The CDR3 spells CSTHLGGGAQNIQYF. The CDR3 region has the DNA TGCAGTACCCACCTGGGCGGGGGGGCCCAAAACATTCAGTACTTC.

The chain uses TRBV20-1 and TRBJ1-6; perhaps TRBD1 as D (5 bases). From germline, CDR1 is DFQATT and CDR2 SNEGSKA (reference sequence). Trimming removed 4 bases from V and 3 bases from J, with 13 bases in between. This CDR3 comprises 15 residues. CDR3 coding DNA: TGCAGTGCTACCCCGGGGGGGAGCTATAATTCACCCCTCCACTTT. Translating it yields CSATPGGSYNSPLHF.

The chain carries TRBV7-3 and TRBJ2-2, with D perhaps TRBD1 or TRBD2 (5 bases each). This CDR3 has 16 residues. V lost 3 bases and J 6 bases, leaving 17 bases between the germline ends. Germline V gene lookup returns CDR1 SGHTA and CDR2 FQGTGA. CDR3 sequence reads: CASSFQAGSMAGELFF. The CDR3 region has the DNA TGTGCCAGCAGCTTTCAGGCAGGGAGCATGGCCGGGGAGCTGTTTTTT. The full variable domain, its missing parts supplied by reference TRBV7-3 and TRBJ2-2, is GAGVSQTPSNKVTEKGKYVELRCDPISGHTALYWYRQSLGQGPEFLIYFQGTGAADDSGLPNDRFFAVRPEGSVSTLKIQRTERGDSAVYLCASSFQAGSMAGELFFGEGSRLTVL.

The V call is TRBV19, the J call TRBJ1-1, with 12 positions matching TRBD1. Trimming cost V 5 bases and J 2 bases; bases outside gene matches: 3. The CDR3 contains 15 residues. Germline V CDR1 and CDR2: LNHDA, SQIVND (reference sequence). The CDR3 is CASSSGQGANTEAFF. In DNA, the CDR3 is TGTGCCAGTAGTTCGGGACAGGGGGCAAACACTGAAGCTTTCTTT.

The V call is TRBV30, the J call TRBJ1-4; the D is unclear. V lost 2 bases, J lost 6 bases, and 16 bases lay in between. Per germline, CDR1 GTSNPN and CDR2 SVGIG (reference sequence). The CDR3 sequence is 15 residues long. CDR3 bases: TGTGCCTGGAGTCCTCGTAGTTTCACTGATGAAAAACTGTTTTTT. Its protein is CAWSPRSFTDEKLFF.

The chain recombines TRBV13 with TRBJ2-5; 10 positions match TRBD2. The CDR3 sequence is 16 residues long. With V trimmed by 6 bases and J by 5 bases, 12 bases remained unmatched. Germline loops: CDR1 PRHDT, CDR2 FYEKMQ (reference sequence). The DNA of the CDR3 is TGTGCCAGCAGTCGTCTACTAGCGGGGATTCGTGAGACCCAGTACTTC. The encoded protein is CASSRLLAGIRETQYF.

This clonotype has just one count. The chain recombines TRBV6-5 with TRBJ1-2; 8 nucleotides line up with TRBD1. Germline V gene data show CDR1 as MNHEY and CDR2 as SVGAGI. The CDR3 contains 14 residues. V dropped 10 bases and J dropped 8; count of bases not matched to a gene: 15. As DNA, the CDR3 is TGTGCCATTCGTAGCGGACAGGGTCTTATCGGCTACACCTTC. Translating it yields CAIRSGQGLIGYTF.

The chain is built from TRBV4-1 and TRBJ2-7; a weak D match, TRBD1 (5 bases). CDR1 and CDR2 from the germline V gene are MGHRA and YSYEKL. The CDR3 has 18 residues. V lost 4 bases and J 2 bases, leaving 24 bases between the germline ends. This CDR3 is CASSPPLRQGLTPYEQYF. In nucleotides, the CDR3 is TGCGCCAGCAGCCCCCCCCTCCGGCAGGGTTTAACTCCCTACGAGCAGTACTTC.